This T cell receptor beta chain was obtained from a study of early T cells in non-severe SARS-CoV-2 infection. At the level of the study: Sequenced material consisted of bulk RNA (from unsorted whole blood), and chains were unpaired.

Researchers attached unique molecular identifiers to individual cDNA molecules. A single record per CDR3 protein comes from TCRdb applying MiXCR to the 5' RACE reads. Of 85,000 to 100,000 distinct CDR3 sequences in the sample, approximately 11% were seen once. This clonotype was seen a handful of times. The antigen is not known. Study results and limitations: VDJdb-based matching was biased toward anti-spike CD8 responses and missed private and CD4 specificities.

The length of the CDR3 is 14 residues. In germline, CDR1 is MGHDK, CDR2 SYGVNS. V dropped 10 bases and J dropped 4; count of bases not matched to a gene: 5. This material consisted of whole blood, taken at baseline. The sequence derives from an adult who was a healthcare worker with PCR-confirmed SARS-CoV-2 infection or an uninfected control (not recorded which). The V call is TRBV25-1, the J call TRBJ2-2; 11 bases map to TRBD2. CDR3 loop: CATQGTSGTGELFF. The CDR3 nucleotides read TGTGCCACCCAGGGGACTAGCGGCACCGGGGAGCTGTTTTTT.